This T cell receptor (beta chain) was observed in a study of post-analysis software for immune sequencing data. Study overall: The courses of disease that were included comprised relapsing-remitting, secondary progressive and progressive-relapsing multiple sclerosis. Study-wide findings and caveats: In patients, about 5 TRBV segments were more frequent than in controls, with TRBV5-6, TRBV5-1 and TRBV20-1 among them. Strong co-clustering by F measure linked samples that shared a preparation batch. Compared with controls, patients showed significantly lower normalized Chao1 diversity.

J lost 7 bases, V lost 5 bases, and 8 bases had no gene match. The V gene's germline CDR1 is SEHNR and CDR2 FQNEAQ (reference sequence). CDR3 length equals 14 residues. Concerning this clonotype: What it binds is unknown.

Sequencing libraries made from TCR beta cDNA carried unique molecular identifiers. T cells numbering roughly 0.9 to 10 million yielded cDNA molecules that totaled roughly 500,000. TCRdb re-analysed the PCR reads in MiXCR, keeping a single row per CDR3 protein. This table has approximately 570,000 distinct CDR3 sequences, 44% appearing once. V usage is TRBV7-9 and J usage is TRBJ1-2; 9 bases line up with TRBD1. The source material was blood. The sequence came from a girl aged 5 to 17 with multiple sclerosis. The CDR3 protein is CASSVTGGASGYTF. The CDR3 DNA follows: TGTGCCAGCAGCGTAACAGGGGGCGCGAGTGGCTACACCTTC.